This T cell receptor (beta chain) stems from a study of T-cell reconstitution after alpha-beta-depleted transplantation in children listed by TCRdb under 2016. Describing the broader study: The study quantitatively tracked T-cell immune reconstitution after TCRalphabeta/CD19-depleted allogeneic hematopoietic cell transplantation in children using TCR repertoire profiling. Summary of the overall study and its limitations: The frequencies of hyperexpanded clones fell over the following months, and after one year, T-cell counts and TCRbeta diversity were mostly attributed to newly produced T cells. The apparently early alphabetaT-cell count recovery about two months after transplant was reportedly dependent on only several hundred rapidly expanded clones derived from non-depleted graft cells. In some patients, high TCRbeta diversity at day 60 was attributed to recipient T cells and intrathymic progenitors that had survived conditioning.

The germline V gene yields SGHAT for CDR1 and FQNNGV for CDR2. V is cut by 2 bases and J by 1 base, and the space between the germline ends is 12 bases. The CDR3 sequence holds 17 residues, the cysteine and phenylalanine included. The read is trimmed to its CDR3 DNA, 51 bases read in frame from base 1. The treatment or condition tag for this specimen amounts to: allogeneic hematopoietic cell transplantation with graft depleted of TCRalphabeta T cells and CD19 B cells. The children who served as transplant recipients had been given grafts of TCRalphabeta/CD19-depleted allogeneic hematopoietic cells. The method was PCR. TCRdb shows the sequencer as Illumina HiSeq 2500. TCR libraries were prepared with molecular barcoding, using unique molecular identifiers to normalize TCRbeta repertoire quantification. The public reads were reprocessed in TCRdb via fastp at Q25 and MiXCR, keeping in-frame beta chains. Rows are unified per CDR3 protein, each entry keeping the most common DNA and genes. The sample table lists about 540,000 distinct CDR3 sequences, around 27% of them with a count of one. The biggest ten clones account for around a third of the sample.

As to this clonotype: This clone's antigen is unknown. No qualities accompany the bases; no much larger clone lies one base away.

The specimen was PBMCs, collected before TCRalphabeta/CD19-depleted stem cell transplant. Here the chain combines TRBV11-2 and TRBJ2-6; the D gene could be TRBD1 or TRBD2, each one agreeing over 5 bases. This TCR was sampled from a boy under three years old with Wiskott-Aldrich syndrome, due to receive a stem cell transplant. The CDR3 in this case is CASSLYVGASGANVLTF. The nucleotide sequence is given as TGTGCCAGCAGCTTATATGTCGGGGCGTCTGGGGCCAACGTCCTGACTTTC.